The present T cell receptor beta chain was sequenced within a study of blood T cell repertoires in COVID-19. Across the whole study: The cDNA or gDNA used as material had been derived from T cells, B-cell-depleted T cells, or PBMCs.

Trimming at V came to 2 bases and at J to 1 base, leaving 11 bases not matched to a gene. Germline CDR1 and CDR2: MDHEN and SYDVKM. This CDR3 contains 19 residues. Assay used: immunoSEQ multiplex PCR; TCRdb lists only in-frame clones, some missing. The sample contains roughly 97,000 clones, 75% to 90% of which appear only once. The sequence was collected from a man aged 55 to 70 with acute or convalescent COVID-19. The chain carries TRBV28 and TRBJ2-1; 10 bases are shared with TRBD1. The sequenced sample was peripheral blood. CDR3 nucleotides: TGTGCCAGCAGTTTACGCGGACAGGGGGACCTATGGTCCTACAATGAGCAGTTCTTC. Translated: CASSLRGQGDLWSYNEQFF.